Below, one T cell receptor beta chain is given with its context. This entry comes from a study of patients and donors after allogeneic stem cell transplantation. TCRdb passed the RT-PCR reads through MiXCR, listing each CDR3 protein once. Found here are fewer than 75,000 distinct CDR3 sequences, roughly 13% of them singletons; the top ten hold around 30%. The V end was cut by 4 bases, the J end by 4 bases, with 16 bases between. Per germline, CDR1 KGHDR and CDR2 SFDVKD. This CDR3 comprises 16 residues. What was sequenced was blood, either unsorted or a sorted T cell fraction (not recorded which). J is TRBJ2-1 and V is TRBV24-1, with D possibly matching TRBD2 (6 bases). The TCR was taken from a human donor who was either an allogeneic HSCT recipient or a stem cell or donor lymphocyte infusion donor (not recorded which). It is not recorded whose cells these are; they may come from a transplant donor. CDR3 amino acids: CATSDLGGEGYNEQFF. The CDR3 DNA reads TGTGCCACCAGTGACCTGGGCGGGGAAGGGTACAATGAGCAGTTCTTC.